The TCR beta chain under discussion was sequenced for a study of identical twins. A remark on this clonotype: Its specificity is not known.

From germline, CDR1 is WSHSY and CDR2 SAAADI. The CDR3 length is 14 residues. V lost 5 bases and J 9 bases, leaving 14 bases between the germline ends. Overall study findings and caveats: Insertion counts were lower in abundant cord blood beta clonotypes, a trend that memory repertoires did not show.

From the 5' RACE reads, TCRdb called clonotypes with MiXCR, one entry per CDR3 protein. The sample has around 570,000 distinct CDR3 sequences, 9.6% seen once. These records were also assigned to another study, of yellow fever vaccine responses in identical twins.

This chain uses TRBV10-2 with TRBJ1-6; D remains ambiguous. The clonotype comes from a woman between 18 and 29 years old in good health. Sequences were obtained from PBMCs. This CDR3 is CASSPGGNFSPLHF. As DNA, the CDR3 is TGCGCCAGCAGTCCCGGAGGAAATTTTTCACCCCTCCACTTT.